This TCR beta chain was documented in a study of graft-versus-host responses after intestinal transplantation. Study at large: Transplants were multivisceral, liver-intestinal, or isolated intestinal. Recipients uniformly received anti-thymocyte globulin induction, followed by tacrolimus and steroids for roughly 3 years. Overall study results and limits: Individuals carrying graft-donor T cell macrochimerism showed high graft-versus-host to host-versus-graft clonal ratios in allografts.

In this sample, this clone turned up once. Its antigen is still unknown. Data came from immunoSEQ multiplex PCR; TCRdb stores just in-frame clones and leaves some out. Seen here are about 120,000 clones, around 95% observed once, and the top ten hold roughly 0.5%. Germline V gene sequence: CDR1 MGHRA, CDR2 YSYEKL. Trimming removed 4 bases at V and 4 bases at J, with 16 bases between. This CDR3 has 16 residues. Sequences were derived from unstimulated CD8+ T cells sorted from spleen or lymph node cells, sampled before intestinal transplant. The sequence was obtained from a human donor who received an intestinal transplant. The J gene is TRBJ2-2, the V gene TRBV4-1; D possibly corresponds to TRBD1 (6 bases). The CDR3 protein is CASSPRGGGFTGELFF. In DNA form, the CDR3 reads TGCGCCAGCAGCCCCCGGGGTGGGGGCTTCACCGGGGAGCTGTTTTTT.